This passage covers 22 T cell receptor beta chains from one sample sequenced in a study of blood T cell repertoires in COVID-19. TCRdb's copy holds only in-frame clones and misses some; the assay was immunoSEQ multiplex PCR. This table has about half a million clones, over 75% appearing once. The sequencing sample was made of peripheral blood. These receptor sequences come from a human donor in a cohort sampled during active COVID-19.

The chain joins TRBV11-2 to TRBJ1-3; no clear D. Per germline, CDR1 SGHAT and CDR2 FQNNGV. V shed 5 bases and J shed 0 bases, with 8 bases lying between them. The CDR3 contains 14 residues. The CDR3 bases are TGTGCCAGCAGCAGACGGGACTCTGGAAACACCATATATTTT. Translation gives CASSRRDSGNTIYF.

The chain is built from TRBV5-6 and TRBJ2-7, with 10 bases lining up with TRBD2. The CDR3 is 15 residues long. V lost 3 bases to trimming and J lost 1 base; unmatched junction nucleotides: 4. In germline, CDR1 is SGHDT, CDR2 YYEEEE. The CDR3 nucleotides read TGTGCCAGCAGCTCTATACTAGCGGGATCCTACGAGCAGTACTTC. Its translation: CASSSILAGSYEQYF. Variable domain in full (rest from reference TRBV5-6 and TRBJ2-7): DAGVTQSPTHLIKTRGQQVTLRCSPKSGHDTVSWYQQALGQGPQFIFQYYEEEERQRGNFPDRFSGHQFPNYSSELNVNALLLGDSALYLCASSSILAGSYEQYFGPGTRLTVT.

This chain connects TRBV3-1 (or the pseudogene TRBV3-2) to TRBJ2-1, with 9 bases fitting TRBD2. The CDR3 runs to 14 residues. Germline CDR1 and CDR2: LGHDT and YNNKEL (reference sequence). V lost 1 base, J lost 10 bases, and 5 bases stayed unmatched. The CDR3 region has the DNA TGTGCCAGCAGCCAAGGACTAGCGGTCCCCGAGCAGTTCTTC. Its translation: CASSQGLAVPEQFF.

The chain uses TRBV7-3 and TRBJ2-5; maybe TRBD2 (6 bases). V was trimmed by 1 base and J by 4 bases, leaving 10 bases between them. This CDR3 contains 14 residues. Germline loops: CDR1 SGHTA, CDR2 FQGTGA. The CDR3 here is CASSLIGGAETQYF. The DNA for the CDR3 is TGTGCCAGCAGCTTAATAGGAGGGGCAGAGACCCAGTACTTC.

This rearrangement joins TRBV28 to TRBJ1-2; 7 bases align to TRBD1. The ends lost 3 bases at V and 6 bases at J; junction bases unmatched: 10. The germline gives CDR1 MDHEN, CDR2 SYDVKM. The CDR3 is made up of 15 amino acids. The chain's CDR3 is CASSFTEGGADGYTF. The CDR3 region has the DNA TGTGCCAGCAGTTTCACGGAAGGGGGCGCCGATGGCTACACCTTC.

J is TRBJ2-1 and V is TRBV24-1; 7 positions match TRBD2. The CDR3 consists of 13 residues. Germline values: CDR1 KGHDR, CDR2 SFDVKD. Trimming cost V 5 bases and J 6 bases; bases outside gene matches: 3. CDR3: CATSVGGGNEQFF. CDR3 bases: TGTGCCACCAGTGTGGGGGGGGGCAATGAGCAGTTCTTC.

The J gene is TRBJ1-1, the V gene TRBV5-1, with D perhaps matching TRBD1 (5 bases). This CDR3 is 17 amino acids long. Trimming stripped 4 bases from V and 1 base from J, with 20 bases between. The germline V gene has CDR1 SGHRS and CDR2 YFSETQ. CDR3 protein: CASSPGVPLRRNTEAFF. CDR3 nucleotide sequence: TGCGCCAGCAGCCCGGGGGTCCCTTTGCGTCGGAACACTGAAGCTTTCTTT.

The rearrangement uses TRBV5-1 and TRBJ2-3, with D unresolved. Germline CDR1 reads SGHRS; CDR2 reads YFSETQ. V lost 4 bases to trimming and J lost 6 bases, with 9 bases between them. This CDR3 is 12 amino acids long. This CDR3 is CASSPGYDTQYF. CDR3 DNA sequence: TGCGCCAGCAGCCCCGGTTATGATACGCAGTATTTT.

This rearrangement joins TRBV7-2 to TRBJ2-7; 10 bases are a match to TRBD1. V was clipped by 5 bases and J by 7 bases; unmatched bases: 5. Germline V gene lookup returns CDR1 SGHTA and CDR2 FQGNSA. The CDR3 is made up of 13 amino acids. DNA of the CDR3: TGTGCCAGCAGCCCCGGACAGGGGGTAGAGCAGTACTTC. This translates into CASSPGQGVEQYF.

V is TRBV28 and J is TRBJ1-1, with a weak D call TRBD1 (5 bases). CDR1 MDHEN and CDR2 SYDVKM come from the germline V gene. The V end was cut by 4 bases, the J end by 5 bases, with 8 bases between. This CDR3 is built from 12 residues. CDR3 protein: CASSSTATEAFF. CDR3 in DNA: TGTGCCAGCAGTTCGACAGCTACTGAAGCTTTCTTT.

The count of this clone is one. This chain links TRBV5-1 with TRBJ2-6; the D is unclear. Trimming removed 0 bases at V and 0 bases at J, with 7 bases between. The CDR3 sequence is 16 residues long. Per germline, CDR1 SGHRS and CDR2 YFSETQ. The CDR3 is CASSLEPGSGANVLTF. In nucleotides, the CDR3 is TGCGCCAGCAGCTTGGAACCGGGCTCTGGGGCCAACGTCCTGACTTTC. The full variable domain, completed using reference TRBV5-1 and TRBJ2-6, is KAGVTQTPRYLIKTRGQQVTLSCSPISGHRSVSWYQQTPGQGLQFLFEYFSETQRNKGNFPGRFSGRQFSNSRSEMNVSTLELGDSALYLCASSLEPGSGANVLTFGAGSRLTVL.

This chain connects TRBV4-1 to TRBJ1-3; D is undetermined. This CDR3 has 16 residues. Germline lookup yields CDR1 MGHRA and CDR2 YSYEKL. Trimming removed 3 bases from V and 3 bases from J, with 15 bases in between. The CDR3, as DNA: TGCGCCAGCAGCCATTTAAACCGGGATCGTGGAAACACCATATATTTT. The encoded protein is CASSHLNRDRGNTIYF.

The CDR3 loop is CASSRFEKLTDTQYF. CDR3 DNA: TGTGCCAGCAGCCGGTTTGAAAAGCTCACAGATACGCAGTATTTT. The V and J genes are TRBV28 and TRBJ2-3; D is ambiguous. This CDR3 contains 15 residues. From germline, CDR1 is MDHEN and CDR2 SYDVKM. Trimming shortened V by 6 bases and J by 2 bases, and 15 bases separated the two germline ends.

CDR3: CASSLRDRELYGEQYF. Written as DNA, the CDR3 is TGTGCCAGCAGTTTGAGGGACAGGGAATTATATGGCGAGCAGTACTTC. The genes are TRBV2 and TRBJ2-7; 9 bases match TRBD1. This CDR3 is built from 16 residues. Trimming cost V 5 bases and J 6 bases; bases outside gene matches: 14. The germline V gene has CDR1 SNHLY and CDR2 FYNNEI.

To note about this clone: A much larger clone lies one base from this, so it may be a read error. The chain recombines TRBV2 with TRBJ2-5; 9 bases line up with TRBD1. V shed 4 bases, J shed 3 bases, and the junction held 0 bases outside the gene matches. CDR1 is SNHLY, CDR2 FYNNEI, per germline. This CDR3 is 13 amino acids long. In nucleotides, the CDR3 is TGTGCCAGCAGTGGGGACAGGGAAGAGACCCAGTACTTC. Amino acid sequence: CASSGDREETQYF. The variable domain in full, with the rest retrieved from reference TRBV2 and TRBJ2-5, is EPEVTQTPSHQVTQMGQEVILRCVPISNHLYFYWYRQILGQKVEFLVSFYNNEISEKSEIFDDQFSVERPDGSNFTLKIRSTKLEDSAMYFCASSGDREETQYFGPGTRLLVL.

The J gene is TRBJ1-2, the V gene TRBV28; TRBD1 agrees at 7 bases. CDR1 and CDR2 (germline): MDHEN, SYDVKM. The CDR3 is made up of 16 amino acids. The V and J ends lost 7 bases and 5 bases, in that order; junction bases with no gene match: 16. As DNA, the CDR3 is TGTGCCAGCATTGGGACAGAGGGCCCAACGGGGTATGGCTACACCTTC. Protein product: CASIGTEGPTGYGYTF.

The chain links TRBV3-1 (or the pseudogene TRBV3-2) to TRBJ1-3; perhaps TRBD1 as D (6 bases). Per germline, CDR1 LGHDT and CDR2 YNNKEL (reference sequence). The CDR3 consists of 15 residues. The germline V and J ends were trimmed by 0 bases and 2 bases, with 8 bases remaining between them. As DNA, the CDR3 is TGTGCCAGCAGCCAAGATTGGACAGCTGGAAACACCATATATTTT. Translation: CASSQDWTAGNTIYF.

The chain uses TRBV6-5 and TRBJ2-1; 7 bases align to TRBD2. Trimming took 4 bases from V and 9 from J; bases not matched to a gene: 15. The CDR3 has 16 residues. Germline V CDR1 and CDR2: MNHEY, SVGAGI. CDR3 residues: CASSSPRTRELGEQFF. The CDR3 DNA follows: TGTGCCAGCAGTTCGCCAAGGACTAGAGAACTGGGTGAGCAGTTCTTC.

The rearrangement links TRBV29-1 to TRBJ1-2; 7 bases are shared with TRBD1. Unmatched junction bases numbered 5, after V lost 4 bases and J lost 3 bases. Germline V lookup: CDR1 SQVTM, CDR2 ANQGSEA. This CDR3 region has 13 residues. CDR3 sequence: CSVADREDYGYTF. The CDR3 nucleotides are TGCAGCGTTGCCGACAGGGAGGACTATGGCTACACCTTC.

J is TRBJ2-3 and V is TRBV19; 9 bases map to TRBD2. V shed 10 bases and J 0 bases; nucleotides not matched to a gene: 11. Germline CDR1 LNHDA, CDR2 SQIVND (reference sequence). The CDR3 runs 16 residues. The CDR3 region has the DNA TGTGCCACATCCTTGAGAGCGGGAGGAAGCACAGATACGCAGTATTTT. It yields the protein CATSLRAGGSTDTQYF.

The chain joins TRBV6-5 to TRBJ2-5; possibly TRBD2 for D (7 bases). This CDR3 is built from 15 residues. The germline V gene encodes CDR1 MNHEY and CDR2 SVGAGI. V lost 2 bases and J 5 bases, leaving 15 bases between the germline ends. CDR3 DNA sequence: TGTGCCAGCAGTTACAATGCGGGGGCGGGGGAGACCCAGTACTTC. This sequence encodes CASSYNAGAGETQYF.

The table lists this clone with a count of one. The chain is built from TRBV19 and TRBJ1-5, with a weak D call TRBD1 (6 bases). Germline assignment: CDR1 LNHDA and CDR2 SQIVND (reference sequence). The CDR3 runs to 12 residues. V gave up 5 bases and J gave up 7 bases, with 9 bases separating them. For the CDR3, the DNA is TGTGCCAGTAGTCCTACAGGGCAGCCCCAGCATTTT. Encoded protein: CASSPTGQPQHF.